The sequence of this TCR beta chain was determined in a study of cytomegalovirus exposure and HLA in healthy donors. Across the whole study: Tens of millions of unique TCRs from HLA-typed donors made up an early data release.

The PCR ran on 60 Vbeta and 13 Jbeta primers. TCRdb's copy holds only in-frame clones and misses some; the assay was immunoSEQ multiplex PCR. The sample has 75,000 to 100,000 clones, approximately 79% seen once. The germline gives CDR1 MGHDK, CDR2 SYGVNS. V gave up 8 bases and J gave up 0 bases; unmatched junction bases: 3. The CDR3 has 15 amino acids. Of note for this clone: Antigen specificity is unknown.

Regarding the study as a whole: The sole available immune exposure information was CMV serostatus. TCR beta sequences numbering around 15,000 were associated with HLA alleles at 0.05 false discovery rate in a later analysis.

The receptor was isolated from a male donor in good health and CMV-seronegative. This chain uses TRBV25-1 with TRBJ1-3; 11 bases are shared with TRBD1. Sequences were obtained from PBMCs. The CDR3 coding sequence is TGTGCCAGCCGAGGGACAGGGGGCTCTGGAAACACCATATATTTT. This sequence encodes CASRGTGGSGNTIYF.